These T cell receptor beta chains were read from a single sample in a study of response to subunit inactivated influenza vaccine. TCRdb itself ran the RT-PCR reads through MiXCR, one entry per CDR3 protein. Here the sample spans approximately 500,000 distinct CDR3 sequences, 13% being singletons. This specimen consisted of PBMCs from blood, obtained about 40 days after vaccination. All receptors derive from a man in his forties or fifties who received an inactivated influenza vaccine. CDR3s include the opening cysteine and the closing phenylalanine or tryptophan. Some rows have no size entry. The others give once, few or many, or a class for an expanded clone.

clone_size: .; j_call: TRBJ2-5; v_call: TRBV13; cdr3_aa: CASSLGRVLQETQYF
clone_size: .; j_call: TRBJ1-1; v_call: TRBV28; cdr3_aa: CASSLYDETNTEAFF
clone_size: .; j_call: TRBJ2-1; v_call: TRBV6-2/TRBV6-3; cdr3_aa: CASRQGLAANEQFF
clone_size: few; j_call: TRBJ1-2; v_call: TRBV28; cdr3_aa: CASSPTLARGASGYTF
clone_size: few; j_call: TRBJ1-4; v_call: TRBV7-8; cdr3_aa: CASSPWGRREKLFF
clone_size: few; j_call: TRBJ2-5; v_call: TRBV7-3; cdr3_aa: CASSALPGGEETQYF
clone_size: .; j_call: TRBJ2-4; v_call: TRBV7-9; cdr3_aa: CASSPKTGIAKNIQYF
clone_size: .; j_call: TRBJ2-3; v_call: TRBV24-1; cdr3_aa: CATSDAGQGWDTQYF
clone_size: .; j_call: TRBJ2-7; v_call: TRBV3-1; cdr3_aa: CASSQDGGQGLEQYF
clone_size: many; j_call: TRBJ1-2; v_call: TRBV12-3/TRBV12-4; cdr3_aa: CASSPYLVGGSSYGYTF
clone_size: few; j_call: TRBJ2-7; v_call: TRBV10-3; cdr3_aa: CAISESNGLGEQYF
clone_size: few; j_call: TRBJ1-6; v_call: TRBV20-1; cdr3_aa: CSARWQAHSPLHF
clone_size: few; j_call: TRBJ2-1; v_call: TRBV5-1; cdr3_aa: CASSTYRDRGYNEQFF
clone_size: few; j_call: TRBJ2-1; v_call: TRBV10-3; cdr3_aa: CAIRDKDNNEQFF
clone_size: .; j_call: TRBJ2-1; v_call: TRBV10-3; cdr3_aa: CAISDGTGRYNEQFF
clone_size: .; j_call: TRBJ2-3; v_call: TRBV6-2/TRBV6-3; cdr3_aa: CASSYIHPAPDTQYF
clone_size: .; j_call: TRBJ2-2; v_call: TRBV12-3/TRBV12-4; cdr3_aa: CASLEGSTGELFF
clone_size: .; j_call: TRBJ2-2; v_call: TRBV7-2; cdr3_aa: CASSSGWPYTGELFF
clone_size: .; j_call: TRBJ2-7; v_call: TRBV4-2; cdr3_aa: CASTGTGDYEQYF
clone_size: few; j_call: TRBJ2-1; v_call: TRBV7-2; cdr3_aa: CASRTELVSYNEQFF
clone_size: .; j_call: TRBJ2-7; v_call: TRBV5-6; cdr3_aa: CASSLDGTSGGRYEQYF
clone_size: few; j_call: TRBJ2-7; v_call: TRBV12-3/TRBV12-4; cdr3_aa: CASSLAFGDQNLYEQYF
clone_size: many; j_call: TRBJ2-7; v_call: TRBV12-3/TRBV12-4; cdr3_aa: CASSLDGGKTLEQYF
clone_size: .; j_call: TRBJ2-7; v_call: TRBV6-2/TRBV6-3; cdr3_aa: CASTTSGAFSYEQYF
clone_size: few; j_call: TRBJ2-1; v_call: TRBV11-3; cdr3_aa: CASSLDGVGFAEQFF
clone_size: .; j_call: TRBJ1-2; v_call: TRBV24-1; cdr3_aa: CATSVGTGNYGYTF
clone_size: .; j_call: TRBJ1-2; v_call: TRBV10-3; cdr3_aa: CAITPGQGNYGYTF
clone_size: .; j_call: TRBJ2-2; v_call: TRBV3-1; cdr3_aa: CASSRTGSLNTGELFF
clone_size: .; j_call: TRBJ2-1; v_call: TRBV6-5; cdr3_aa: CASSYSSGGTYNEQFF
clone_size: .; j_call: TRBJ2-7; v_call: TRBV6-2/TRBV6-3; cdr3_aa: CASSSAQGTYEQYF
clone_size: .; j_call: TRBJ2-1; v_call: TRBV20-1; cdr3_aa: CSARGTGGGNYNEQFF
clone_size: few; j_call: TRBJ1-5; v_call: TRBV28; cdr3_aa: CASSLWGGAGNQPQHF
clone_size: .; j_call: TRBJ2-7; v_call: TRBV15; cdr3_aa: CATSWEPTGSYEQYF
clone_size: few; j_call: TRBJ2-7; v_call: TRBV5-1; cdr3_aa: CASSLEFGVVEQYF
clone_size: .; j_call: TRBJ2-5; v_call: TRBV25-1; cdr3_aa: CASSRTRVQETQYF
clone_size: .; j_call: TRBJ2-3; v_call: TRBV6-5; cdr3_aa: CASSYSTSGGTDTQYF
clone_size: .; j_call: TRBJ2-6; v_call: TRBV3-1; cdr3_aa: CATSQYSPGANVLTF
clone_size: few; j_call: TRBJ1-1; v_call: TRBV12-3/TRBV12-4; cdr3_aa: CASSSRQGSEAFF
clone_size: few; j_call: TRBJ1-1; v_call: TRBV29-1; cdr3_aa: CSVGKNTEAFF
clone_size: .; j_call: TRBJ1-5; v_call: TRBV15; cdr3_aa: CATSRDRAGNQPQHF
clone_size: .; j_call: TRBJ1-4; v_call: TRBV27; cdr3_aa: CASSLLPGAPWEKLFF
clone_size: many; j_call: TRBJ1-2; v_call: TRBV28; cdr3_aa: CASSRQANYGYTF
clone_size: few; j_call: TRBJ2-1; v_call: TRBV21-1; cdr3_aa: CASRHGTRFLNEQFF
clone_size: .; j_call: TRBJ1-2; v_call: TRBV6-5; cdr3_aa: CASSYSAGSGYTF
clone_size: .; j_call: TRBJ2-2; v_call: TRBV5-1; cdr3_aa: CASSLNAQGVAGELFF
clone_size: .; j_call: TRBJ2-3; v_call: TRBV7-9; cdr3_aa: CASLAVAADTQYF
clone_size: few; j_call: TRBJ1-1; v_call: TRBV6-1; cdr3_aa: CASSEIGSPSTEAFF
clone_size: .; j_call: TRBJ1-3; v_call: TRBV28; cdr3_aa: CASSFGWGASGNTIYF
clone_size: .; j_call: TRBJ2-7; v_call: TRBV28; cdr3_aa: CASSSGHLTYEQYF
clone_size: few; j_call: TRBJ2-7; v_call: TRBV25-1; cdr3_aa: CASSEGAGALGEQYF